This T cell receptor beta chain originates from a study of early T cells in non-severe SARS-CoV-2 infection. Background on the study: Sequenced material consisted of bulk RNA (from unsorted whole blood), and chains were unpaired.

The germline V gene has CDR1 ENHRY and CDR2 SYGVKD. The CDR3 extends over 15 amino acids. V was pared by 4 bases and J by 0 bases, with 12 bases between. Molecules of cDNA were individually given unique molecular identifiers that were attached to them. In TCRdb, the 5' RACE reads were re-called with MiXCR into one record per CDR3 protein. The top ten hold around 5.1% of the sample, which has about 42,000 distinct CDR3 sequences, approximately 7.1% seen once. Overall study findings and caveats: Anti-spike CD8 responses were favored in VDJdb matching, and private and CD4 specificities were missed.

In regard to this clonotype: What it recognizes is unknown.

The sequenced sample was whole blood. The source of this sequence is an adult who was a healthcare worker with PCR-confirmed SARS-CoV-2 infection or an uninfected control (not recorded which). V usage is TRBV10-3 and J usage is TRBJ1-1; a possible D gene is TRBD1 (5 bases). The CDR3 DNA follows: TGTGCCATCAGTGTGGGGCAGGACATGAACACTGAAGCTTTCTTT. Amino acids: CAISVGQDMNTEAFF.